This T cell receptor (beta chain) was captured by sequencing in a study of PD-L1 blockade in urothelial cancer. Study context: Previous chemotherapy exposure amounted to 0 to 3 regimens for patients.

Germline CDR1 reads GTSNPN; CDR2 reads SVGIG (reference sequence). There are 12 residues in the CDR3. The ends lost 3 bases at V and 6 bases at J; junction bases unmatched: 2. The time point: pretreatment peripheral blood. Repertoires were generated with immunoSEQ multiplex PCR, while TCRdb's copy carries only in-frame clones and drops some. The data hold some 65,000 clones, with about four fifths observed a single time. The sample was PBMCs, taken around atezolizumab (anti-PD-L1) treatment. This chain joins TRBV30 and TRBJ2-7; TRBD1 matches 10 bases. The receptor's source is a man aged 65 to 85 with urothelial cancer. For the CDR3, the DNA is TGTGCCTGGAGGGGGGACAGGGGCGAGCAGTACTTC. The encoded protein is CAWRGDRGEQYF.